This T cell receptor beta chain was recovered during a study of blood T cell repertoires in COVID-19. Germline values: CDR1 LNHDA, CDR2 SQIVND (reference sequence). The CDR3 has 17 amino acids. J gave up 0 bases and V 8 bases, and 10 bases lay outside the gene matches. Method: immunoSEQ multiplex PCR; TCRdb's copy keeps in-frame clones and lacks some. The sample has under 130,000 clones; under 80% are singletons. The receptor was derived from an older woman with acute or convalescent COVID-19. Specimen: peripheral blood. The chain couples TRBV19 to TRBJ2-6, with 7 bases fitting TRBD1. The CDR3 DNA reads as TGTGCCAGTTCCAGGACAGGAGGATACTCTGGGGCCAACGTCCTGACTTTC. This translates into CASSRTGGYSGANVLTF. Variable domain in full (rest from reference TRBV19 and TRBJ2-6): DGGITQSPKYLFRKEGQNVTLSCEQNLNHDAMYWYRQDPGQGLRLIYYSQIVNDFQKGDIAEGYSVSREKKESFPLTVTSAQKNPTAFYLCASSRTGGYSGANVLTFGAGSRLTVL.